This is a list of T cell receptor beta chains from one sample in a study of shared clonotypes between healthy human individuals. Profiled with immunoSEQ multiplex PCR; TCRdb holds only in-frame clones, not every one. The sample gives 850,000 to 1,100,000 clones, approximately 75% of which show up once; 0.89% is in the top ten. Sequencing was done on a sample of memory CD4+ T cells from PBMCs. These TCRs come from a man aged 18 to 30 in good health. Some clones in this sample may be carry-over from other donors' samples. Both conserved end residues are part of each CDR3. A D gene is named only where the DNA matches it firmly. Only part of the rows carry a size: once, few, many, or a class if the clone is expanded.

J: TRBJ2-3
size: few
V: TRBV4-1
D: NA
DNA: TGCGCCAGCAGCCTAACAGGAGCCGGGACCACAGATACGCAGTATTTT
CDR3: CASSLTGAGTTDTQYF

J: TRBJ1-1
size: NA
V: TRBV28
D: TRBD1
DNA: TGTGCCAGCAGTAAAAGGGGGCTCCCCACTGAAGCTTTCTTT
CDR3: CASSKRGLPTEAFF

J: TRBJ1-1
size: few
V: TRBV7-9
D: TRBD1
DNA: TGTGCCAGCAGCTTGAGGACAGGGGGCAGTGAAGCTTTCTTT
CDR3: CASSLRTGGSEAFF

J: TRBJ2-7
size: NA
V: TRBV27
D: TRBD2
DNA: TGTGCCAGCAGTTTCGTGGCGGGAGGACTCTCCTACGAGCAGTACTTC
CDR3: CASSFVAGGLSYEQYF

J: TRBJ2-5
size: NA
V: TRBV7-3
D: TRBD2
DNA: TGTGCCAGCAGCCCCGCCGCAGCGGGAGTGCGAGAGACCCAGTACTTC
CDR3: CASSPAAAGVRETQYF

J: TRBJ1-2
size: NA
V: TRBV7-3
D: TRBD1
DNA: TGTGCCAGCAGCTTAAGCCGACAGGGGGATGGCTACACCTTC
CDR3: CASSLSRQGDGYTF

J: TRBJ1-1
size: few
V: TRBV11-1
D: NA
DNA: TGTGCCAGCAGCTTTGAGGGGTACACTGAAGCTTTCTTT
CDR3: CASSFEGYTEAFF

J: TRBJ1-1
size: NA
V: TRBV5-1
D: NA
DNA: TGCGCCAGCAGCTTGGGCCAGGCCCCCACTCCTGAAGCTTTCTTT
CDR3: CASSLGQAPTPEAFF

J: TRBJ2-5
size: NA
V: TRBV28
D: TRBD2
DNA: TGTGCCAGCGGAAGGACTAGTGCGCGGCAAGAGACCCAGTACTTC
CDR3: CASGRTSARQETQYF

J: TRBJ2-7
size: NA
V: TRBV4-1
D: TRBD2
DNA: TGCGCCAGCAGCCAAGCGACTAGCTGGAGCGAGCAGTACTTC
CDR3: CASSQATSWSEQYF